This is a list of T cell receptor beta chains from one sample in a study of cytomegalovirus exposure and HLA in healthy donors. Repertoires were generated with immunoSEQ multiplex PCR, while TCRdb's copy carries only in-frame clones and drops some. This sample has 150,000 to 200,000 clones; approximately 84% occur once, and the top ten carry about 10%. The sequenced sample consisted of PBMCs. All receptors come from a man between 25 and 39 years old in good health and CMV-seropositive. CDR3s include the opening cysteine and the closing phenylalanine or tryptophan. D genes are given only for firm matches. Not every row has a clone size; where given, it reads once, few, many or a size class.

V gene,D gene,J gene,clone size,CDR3 protein
TRBV6-6,NA,TRBJ2-3,NA,CASSYSPGNSRQYF
TRBV9,TRBD1,TRBJ1-2,NA,CASSVGTGVHYGYTF
TRBV9,TRBD1,TRBJ1-4,NA,CASSVAQGGSEKLFF
TRBV7-6,TRBD2,TRBJ2-1,NA,CASSLDGLAGAYNEQFF
TRBV2,NA,TRBJ1-1,NA,CASRSGFYTEAFF
TRBV28,NA,TRBJ2-5,few,CASSSTEKWETQYF
TRBV29-1,TRBD1,TRBJ1-2,once,CSVGGTGVSGYTF
TRBV13,TRBD2,TRBJ2-5,once,CASSSAVVAGEGDTQYF
TRBV7-3,TRBD1,TRBJ2-6,once,CASSLKDRVGGANVLTF
TRBV28,NA,TRBJ1-1,NA,CASSRQANTEAFF
TRBV7-2,NA,TRBJ2-1,NA,CASSSKVRDEQFF
TRBV6-6,TRBD2,TRBJ2-5,NA,CASRSGERGGLETQYF
TRBV28,NA,TRBJ1-2,NA,CASSLTTGGEYGYTF
TRBV5-4,NA,TRBJ2-7,NA,CASSLEGTLGEQYF
TRBV7-2,TRBD2,TRBJ2-6,NA,CASSRGGSGANVLTF
TRBV4-2,TRBD1,TRBJ1-1,NA,CASSQGTGGQNTEAFF
TRBV27,TRBD1,TRBJ2-7,few,CASSPRQGYEQYF
TRBV5-1,TRBD2,TRBJ2-3,once,CASSWAGTSGGASTDTQYF
TRBV9,TRBD1,TRBJ2-1,NA,CASSAYHRDRVYNEQFF
TRBV7-8,NA,TRBJ2-6,NA,CASSSQGVGANVLTF
TRBV5-1,TRBD2,TRBJ2-3,NA,CASSSGLAGGLVTDTQYF
TRBV15,NA,TRBJ1-3,NA,CATSRSHGTSGNTIYF
TRBV15,TRBD1,TRBJ1-1,NA,CATSRGQGYGTEAFF
TRBV28,NA,TRBJ2-7,NA,CASSLTRYEQYF
TRBV6-4,TRBD2,TRBJ2-3,few,CASSDLIAGHQYF
TRBV4-3,NA,TRBJ1-5,NA,CASSQSPYSNQPQHF
TRBV5-1,NA,TRBJ1-1,NA,CASSLDSPTEAFF
TRBV4-2,NA,TRBJ2-7,NA,CASSQVIGGGTSYEQYF
TRBV30,NA,TRBJ2-1,NA,CAWSVGGGASYNEQFF
TRBV27,NA,TRBJ1-1,NA,CASSSGGGVREAFF
TRBV29-1,NA,TRBJ1-1,once,CSVERRSGVVTEAFF
TRBV30,TRBD2,TRBJ2-3,NA,CAWTHRGGDRDTQYF
TRBV28,NA,TRBJ1-2,NA,CASSLGAQQGYTF
TRBV27,TRBD1,TRBJ2-7,NA,CASSEQGASHEVAEQYF
TRBV4-2,TRBD2,TRBJ2-3,NA,CASAPRVGAGGTDTQYF
TRBV5-1,NA,TRBJ1-5,NA,CASSEGTRPGREEPQHF
TRBV11-3,NA,TRBJ1-6,NA,CASSSGGDGSPLHF
TRBV23-1,TRBD2,TRBJ2-1,few,CASSHLRGGMNEQFF
TRBV9,TRBD2,TRBJ2-1,once,CASSPRPVLAGVRDEQFF
TRBV28,NA,TRBJ2-7,NA,CASGQQGPDYEQYF
TRBV6-1,NA,TRBJ2-1,NA,CASTPSRVVEQFF
TRBV19,TRBD2,TRBJ2-1,few,CASSIEGSSGGAGHVNEQFF
TRBV18,TRBD1,TRBJ2-5,few,CASSPPSSYRGQYF
TRBV13,NA,TRBJ1-2,once,CASSLGAGPLSGYTF
TRBV2,NA,TRBJ1-5,NA,CASSEARGAGQPQHF
TRBV5-1,NA,TRBJ2-7,NA,CASSLGTLDYEQYF
TRBV7-3,TRBD1,TRBJ2-1,NA,CASSSRQGAYNEQFF
TRBV11-2,NA,TRBJ2-1,NA,CASSLATAVGPNNEQFF
TRBV29-1,TRBD1,TRBJ1-2,NA,CSVPGGGLFGYTF
TRBV20-1,NA,TRBJ2-3,NA,CSAPAGDTQYF
TRBV19,TRBD1,TRBJ1-5,NA,CASSSGGFGQPQHF
TRBV9,NA,TRBJ2-5,NA,CASSVNPGETQYF
TRBV7-2,NA,TRBJ1-2,NA,CASSLDSPALEGYTF
TRBV28,TRBD1,TRBJ1-2,NA,CASSLGQGGHYGYTF
TRBV2,TRBD2,TRBJ2-1,NA,CAIRSSGAISYNEQFF